These 11 T cell receptor beta chains were all obtained from the same sample, sequenced in a study of shared T cell receptors in the human thymus. Assay: immunoSEQ multiplex PCR; the TCRdb copy retains only in-frame clones and omits some. Of some 700,000 clones listed, roughly 88% are singletons. These records were also assigned to another study, of human thymus T cells.

Sequencing was done on a sample of thymocytes. These receptors were collected from a girl under two years old with a congenital heart defect.

The chain combines TRBV6-6 with TRBJ1-1; tentatively, D is TRBD1 (5 bases). Germline assignment: CDR1 MNHNY and CDR2 SVGAGI (reference sequence). CDR3 length: 13 amino acids. The germline V and J ends were trimmed by 7 bases and 6 bases, with 15 bases remaining between them. The CDR3 loop is CASIFPRGSEAFF. DNA of the CDR3: TGTGCCAGCATTTTCCCTAGGGGATCTGAAGCTTTCTTT.

The chain combines TRBV6-5 with TRBJ1-2, with TRBD1 as a possible D gene (6 bases). V dropped 5 bases and J dropped 2 bases, with 12 bases sitting between them. This CDR3 is 14 amino acids long. Per germline, CDR1 MNHEY and CDR2 SVGAGI. In nucleotides, the CDR3 is TGTGCCAGCAGTCCCGGACAGCCCAACTATGGCTACACCTTC. It specifies CASSPGQPNYGYTF.

The V call is TRBV19, the J call TRBJ1-5; no reliable D call. The CDR3 length is 16 residues. The germline V and J ends were trimmed by 1 base and 9 bases, with 19 bases remaining between them. Germline CDR1 and CDR2: LNHDA and SQIVND (reference sequence). The CDR3 DNA is TGTGCCAGTAGTATAGTGTCGGGTGGTCTAGGATGGCCCCAGCATTTT. It translates to CASSIVSGGLGWPQHF.

The sample holds a few counts of this clone. The chain joins TRBV30 to TRBJ2-7; 8 bases align to TRBD1. The CDR3 loop spans 12 amino acids. Germline V gene data show CDR1 as GTSNPN and CDR2 as SVGIG (reference sequence). V gave up 4 bases and J gave up 3 bases; unmatched junction bases: 2. This chain's CDR3 is CAWKGTGYEQYF. In nucleotides, the CDR3 is TGTGCCTGGAAGGGGACAGGCTACGAGCAGTACTTC.

This clone came up once. The rearrangement joins TRBV19 to TRBJ1-1, with 8 bases fitting TRBD1. CDR1 LNHDA and CDR2 SQIVND come from the germline V gene (reference sequence). This CDR3 has 16 residues. With 4 bases clipped from V and 5 bases from J, the junction kept 12 bases outside the gene matches. DNA of the CDR3: TGTGCCAGTAGTACCCGGGGCAGGGGGCTTGGGACTGAAGCTTTCTTT. Amino acids: CASSTRGRGLGTEAFF.

J is TRBJ2-1 and V is TRBV20-1; unclear D gene. V gave up 1 base and J gave up 7 bases, with 5 bases separating them. CDR3 length equals 11 residues. Germline lookup yields CDR1 DFQATT and CDR2 SNEGSKA (reference sequence). The CDR3 sequence is CSARGPNEQFF. The DNA of the CDR3 is TGCAGTGCTAGAGGTCCGAATGAGCAGTTCTTC.

In its sample, this clone was seen a few times. The CDR3 region has the DNA TGTGCCAGCAGCTTAGGGACAGGGATCTCTGGAAACACCATATATTTT. It translates to CASSLGTGISGNTIYF. V usage is TRBV7-9 and J usage is TRBJ1-3; 8 positions agree with TRBD1. Trimming cost V 1 base and J 0 bases; bases outside gene matches: 2. The CDR3 has 16 amino acids. CDR1 SEHNR and CDR2 FQNEAQ come from the germline V gene (reference sequence).

The chain is built from TRBV30 and TRBJ1-2; D gene unclear. This CDR3 spans 15 amino acids. Trimming removed 0 bases at V and 4 bases at J, with 15 bases between. Germline CDR1 GTSNPN, CDR2 SVGIG (reference sequence). The CDR3 region has the DNA TGTGCCTGGAGTGTGGCGAAGACCTCGGGCTATGGCTACACCTTC. Protein sequence: CAWSVAKTSGYGYTF. Full variable domain (remainder filled in from reference TRBV30 and TRBJ1-2): SQTIHQWPATLVQPVGSPLSLECTVEGTSNPNLYWYRQAAGRGLQLLFYSVGIGQISSEVPQNLSASRPQDRQFILSSKKLLLSDSGFYLCAWSVAKTSGYGYTFGSGTRLTVV.

The rearrangement joins TRBV6-5 to TRBJ1-1; TRBD1 matches at 11 bases. The germline gives CDR1 MNHEY, CDR2 SVGAGI. After removal of 2 bases from V and 5 bases from J, the junction contained 7 bases not matched to a gene. The CDR3 extends over 16 amino acids. The CDR3 DNA sequence: TGTGCCAGCAGTTACGCTCCGGGACAGGGGGGAACTGAAGCTTTCTTT. Amino acids: CASSYAPGQGGTEAFF.

This chain uses TRBV6-1 with TRBJ1-2, with a possible D match to TRBD1 (6 bases). V lost 6 bases, J lost 2 bases, and 16 bases lay in between. This CDR3 spans 15 amino acids. Per the germline V gene, CDR1 is MNHNS and CDR2 is SASEGT. CDR3 coding DNA: TGTGCCAGCAGCCCAGGACAGATTCCCAACTATGGCTACACCTTC. Protein: CASSPGQIPNYGYTF.

The gene calls are TRBV5-4 and TRBJ1-3; 10 bases line up with TRBD1. Germline trimming cut 4 bases from V and 2 bases from J; bases unmatched to any gene: 9. This CDR3 is built from 17 residues. The germline gives CDR1 SGHNT, CDR2 YYREEE (reference sequence). The CDR3, as DNA: TGTGCCAGCAGCCAAAAACCCGGGACAGGGGCTGGAAACACCATATATTTT. Protein product: CASSQKPGTGAGNTIYF. Combining the CDR3 with reference TRBV5-4 and TRBJ1-3 gives the whole variable domain ETGVTQSPTHLIKTRGQQVTLRCSSQSGHNTVSWYQQALGQGPQFIFQYYREEENGRGNFPPRFSGLQFPNYSSELNVNALELDDSALYLCASSQKPGTGAGNTIYFGEGSWLTVV.